This T cell receptor beta chain is drawn from a study of read filtering for tumor transcriptome and immune sequencing. The CDR3 extends over 15 amino acids. V lost 4 bases, J lost 9 bases, and 5 bases stayed unmatched. Germline loops: CDR1 SEHNR, CDR2 FQNEAQ (reference sequence). Molecular barcoded adaptors covering alpha/delta and beta/gamma chains were used on 400 ng RNA. TCRdb independently ran MiXCR on the reads; one entry per CDR3 protein. The sample carries 40,000 to 50,000 distinct CDR3 sequences, 13% recorded once. Many counts were recorded for this clonotype. The genes are TRBV7-9 and TRBJ2-1; 14 positions agree with TRBD2. The sequenced material came from a population of CD138-negative cells sorted from bone marrow. The receptor was isolated from a donor aged 40 or older with multiple myeloma. The DNA of the CDR3 is TGTGCCAGCAGCTCGGGACTAGCGGGAGAGGGTGAGCAGTTCTTC. Amino acids: CASSSGLAGEGEQFF.